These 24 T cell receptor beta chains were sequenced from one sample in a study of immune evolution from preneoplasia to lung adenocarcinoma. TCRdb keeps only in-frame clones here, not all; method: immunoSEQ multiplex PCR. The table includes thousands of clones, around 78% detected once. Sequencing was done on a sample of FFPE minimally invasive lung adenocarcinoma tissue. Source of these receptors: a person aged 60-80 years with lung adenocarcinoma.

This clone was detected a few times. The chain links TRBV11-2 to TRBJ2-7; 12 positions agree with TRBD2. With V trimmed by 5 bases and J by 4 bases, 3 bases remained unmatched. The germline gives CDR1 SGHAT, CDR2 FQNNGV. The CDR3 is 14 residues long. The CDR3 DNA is TGTGCCAGCAGCGCCGGGACTAGCGGGTACGAGCAGTACTTC. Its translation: CASSAGTSGYEQYF.

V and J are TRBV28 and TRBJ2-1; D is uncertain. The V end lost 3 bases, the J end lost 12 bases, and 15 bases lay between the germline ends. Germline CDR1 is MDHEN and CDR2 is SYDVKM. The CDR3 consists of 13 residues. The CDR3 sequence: CASSLITTISQFF. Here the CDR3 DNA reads TGTGCCAGCAGTTTGATCACAACCATTTCGCAGTTCTTC.

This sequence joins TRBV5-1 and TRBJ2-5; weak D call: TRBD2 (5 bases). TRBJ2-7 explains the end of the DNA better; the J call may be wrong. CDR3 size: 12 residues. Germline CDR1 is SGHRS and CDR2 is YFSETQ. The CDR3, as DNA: TGCGCCAGCAGCTCCACTAGGCACGAGCAGTACTTC. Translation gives CASSSTRHEQYF.

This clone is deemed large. CDR3 bases: TGTGCCAGCAGCGACAGGACTAGCGGGGTCGGGAATGAGCAGTTCTTC. Its translation: CASSDRTSGVGNEQFF. The rearrangement uses TRBV9 and TRBJ2-1; 12 bases fit TRBD2. V trimming: 3 bases; J trimming: 7 bases; junction bases outside the gene matches: 8. The CDR3 is made up of 16 amino acids. Germline CDR1 and CDR2: SGDLS and YYNGEE. The full variable domain, in which reference TRBV9 and TRBJ2-1 provide the parts outside the CDR3, is DSGVTQTPKHLITATGQRVTLRCSPRSGDLSVYWYQQSLDQGLQFLIQYYNGEERAKGNILERFSAQQFPDLHSELNLSSLELGDSALYFCASSDRTSGVGNEQFFGPGTRLTVL.

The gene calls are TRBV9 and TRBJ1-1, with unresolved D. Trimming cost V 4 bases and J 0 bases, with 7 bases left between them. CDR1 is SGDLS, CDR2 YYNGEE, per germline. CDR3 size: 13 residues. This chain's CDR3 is CASSRGLNTEAFF. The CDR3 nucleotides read TGTGCCAGCAGCCGCGGACTGAACACTGAAGCTTTCTTT.

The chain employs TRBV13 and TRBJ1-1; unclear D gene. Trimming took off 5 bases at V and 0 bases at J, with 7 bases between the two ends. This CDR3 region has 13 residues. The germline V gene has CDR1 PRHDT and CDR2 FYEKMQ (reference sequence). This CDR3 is CASSPPLNTEAFF. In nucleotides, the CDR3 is TGTGCCAGCAGCCCGCCACTGAACACTGAAGCTTTCTTT.

CDR3 nucleotides: TGTGCCACCAGCAGAAACAGGGGAGAAGGTGGCGAGCAGTACTTC. Translation gives CATSRNRGEGGEQYF. The chain joins TRBV15 to TRBJ2-7, with TRBD1 matching 7 bases. Germline V gene sequence: CDR1 LNHNV, CDR2 YYDKDF (reference sequence). This CDR3 contains 15 residues. The junction had 10 bases not matched to a gene; V was cut back by 2 bases and J by 6 bases. Variable domain in full (rest from reference TRBV15 and TRBJ2-7): DAMVIQNPRYQVTQFGKPVTLSCSQTLNHNVMYWYQQKSSQAPKLLFHYYDKDFNNEADTPDNFQSRRPNTSFCFLDIRSPGLGDTAMYLCATSRNRGEGGEQYFGPGTRLTVT.

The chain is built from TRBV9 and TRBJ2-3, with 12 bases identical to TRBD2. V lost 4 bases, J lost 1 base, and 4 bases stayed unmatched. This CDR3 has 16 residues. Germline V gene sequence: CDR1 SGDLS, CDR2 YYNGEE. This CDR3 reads CASSLRLAGGTDTQYF. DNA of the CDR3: TGTGCCAGCAGCTTAAGACTAGCGGGAGGCACAGATACGCAGTATTTT.

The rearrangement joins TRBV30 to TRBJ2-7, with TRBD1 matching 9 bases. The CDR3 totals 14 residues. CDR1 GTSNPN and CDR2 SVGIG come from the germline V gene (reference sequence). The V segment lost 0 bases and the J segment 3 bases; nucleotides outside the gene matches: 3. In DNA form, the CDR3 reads TGTGCCTGGAGTGTACAGACAGGGGGCTACGAGCAGTACTTC. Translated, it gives CAWSVQTGGYEQYF.

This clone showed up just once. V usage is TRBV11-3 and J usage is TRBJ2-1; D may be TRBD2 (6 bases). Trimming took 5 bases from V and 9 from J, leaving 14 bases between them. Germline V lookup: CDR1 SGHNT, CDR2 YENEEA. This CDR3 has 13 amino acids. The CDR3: CASSISGGGEQFF. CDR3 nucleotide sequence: TGTGCCAGCAGCATTAGTGGGGGAGGTGAGCAGTTCTTC.

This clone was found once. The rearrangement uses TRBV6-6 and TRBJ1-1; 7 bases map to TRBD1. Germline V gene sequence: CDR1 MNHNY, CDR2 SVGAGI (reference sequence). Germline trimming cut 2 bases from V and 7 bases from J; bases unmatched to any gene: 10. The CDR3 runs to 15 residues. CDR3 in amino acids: CASSYEYRGAGEAFF. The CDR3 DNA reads TGTGCCAGCAGTTACGAGTACAGGGGTGCAGGTGAAGCTTTCTTT.

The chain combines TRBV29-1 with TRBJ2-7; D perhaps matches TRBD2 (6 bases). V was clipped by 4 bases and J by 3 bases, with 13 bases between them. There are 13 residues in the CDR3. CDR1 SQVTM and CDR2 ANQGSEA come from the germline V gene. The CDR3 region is CSVATGEIYEQYF. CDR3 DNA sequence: TGCAGCGTTGCTACGGGAGAGATCTACGAGCAGTACTTC.

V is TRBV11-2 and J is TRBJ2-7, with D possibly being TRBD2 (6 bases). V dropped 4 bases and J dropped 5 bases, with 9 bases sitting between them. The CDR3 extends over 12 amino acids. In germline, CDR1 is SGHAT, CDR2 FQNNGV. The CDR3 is CASSSEGNEQYF. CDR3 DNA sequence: TGTGCCAGCAGCTCGGAGGGTAACGAGCAGTACTTC.

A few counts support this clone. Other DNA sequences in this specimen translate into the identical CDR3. CDR3 protein: CSGGHNEKLFF. In nucleotides, the CDR3 is TGCAGCGGGGGACATAATGAAAAACTGTTTTTT. V and J are TRBV29-1 and TRBJ1-4; D perhaps matches TRBD1 (6 bases). The length of the CDR3 is 11 residues. Trimming took off 7 bases at V and 4 bases at J, with 7 bases between the two ends. The germline V gene encodes CDR1 SQVTM and CDR2 ANQGSEA.

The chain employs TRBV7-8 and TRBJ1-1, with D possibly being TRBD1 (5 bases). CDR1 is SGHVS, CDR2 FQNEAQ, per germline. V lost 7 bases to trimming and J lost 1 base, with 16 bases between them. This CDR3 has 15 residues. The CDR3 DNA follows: TGTGCCAGCACCCCTGGGGGGGTGTCGAACACTGAAGCTTTCTTT. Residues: CASTPGGVSNTEAFF.

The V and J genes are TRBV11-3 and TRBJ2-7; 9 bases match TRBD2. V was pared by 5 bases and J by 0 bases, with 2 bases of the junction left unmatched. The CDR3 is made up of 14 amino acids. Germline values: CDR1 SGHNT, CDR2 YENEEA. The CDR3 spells CASSLSGSSYEQYF. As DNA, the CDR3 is TGTGCCAGCAGCCTTAGCGGGAGCTCCTACGAGCAGTACTTC.

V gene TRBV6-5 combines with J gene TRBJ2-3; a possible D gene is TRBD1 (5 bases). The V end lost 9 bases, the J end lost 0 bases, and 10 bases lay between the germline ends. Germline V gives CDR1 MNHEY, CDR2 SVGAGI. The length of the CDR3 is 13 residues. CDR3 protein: CASRQSSTDTQYF. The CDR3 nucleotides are TGTGCCAGTCGACAGTCGAGCACAGATACGCAGTATTTT.

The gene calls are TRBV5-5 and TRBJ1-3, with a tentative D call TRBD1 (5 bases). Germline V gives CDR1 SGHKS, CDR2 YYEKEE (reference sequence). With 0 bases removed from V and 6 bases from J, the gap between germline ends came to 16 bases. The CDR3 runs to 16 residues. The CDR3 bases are TGTGCCAGCAGCTTGGCCGTCGGTCAGGGCGCAAACACCATATATTTT. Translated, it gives CASSLAVGQGANTIYF.

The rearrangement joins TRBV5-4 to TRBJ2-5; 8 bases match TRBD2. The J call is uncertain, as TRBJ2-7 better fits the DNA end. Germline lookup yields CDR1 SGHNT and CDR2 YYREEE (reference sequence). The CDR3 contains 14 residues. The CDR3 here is CASSLNGRVNEQYF. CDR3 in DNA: TGTGCCAGCAGCTTGAACGGGAGGGTCAACGAGCAGTACTTC.

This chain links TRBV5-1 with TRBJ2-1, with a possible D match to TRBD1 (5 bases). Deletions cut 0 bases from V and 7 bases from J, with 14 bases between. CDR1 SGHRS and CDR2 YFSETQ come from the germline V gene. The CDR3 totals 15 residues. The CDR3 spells CASSLGQGMRNEQFF. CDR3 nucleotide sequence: TGCGCCAGCAGCTTGGGGCAGGGAATGAGGAATGAGCAGTTCTTC.

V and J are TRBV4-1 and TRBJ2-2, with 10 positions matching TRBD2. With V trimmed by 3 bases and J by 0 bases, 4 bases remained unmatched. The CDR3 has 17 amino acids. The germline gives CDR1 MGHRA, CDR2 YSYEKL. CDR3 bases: TGCGCCAGCAGCCATCCTAGCGGGAGCGCGAACACCGGGGAGCTGTTTTTT. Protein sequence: CASSHPSGSANTGELFF.

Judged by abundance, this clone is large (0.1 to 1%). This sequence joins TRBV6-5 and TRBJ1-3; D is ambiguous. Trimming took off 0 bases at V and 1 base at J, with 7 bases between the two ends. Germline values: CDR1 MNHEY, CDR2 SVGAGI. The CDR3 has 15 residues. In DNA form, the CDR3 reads TGTGCCAGCAGTTACTCAAGACGGTCTGGAAACACCATATATTTT. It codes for CASSYSRRSGNTIYF.

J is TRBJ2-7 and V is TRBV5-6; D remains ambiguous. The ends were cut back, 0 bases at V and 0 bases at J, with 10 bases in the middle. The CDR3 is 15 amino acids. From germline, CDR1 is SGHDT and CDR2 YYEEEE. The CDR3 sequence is CASSLVVGSSYEQYF. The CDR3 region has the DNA TGTGCCAGCAGCTTGGTGGTGGGTAGCTCCTACGAGCAGTACTTC.

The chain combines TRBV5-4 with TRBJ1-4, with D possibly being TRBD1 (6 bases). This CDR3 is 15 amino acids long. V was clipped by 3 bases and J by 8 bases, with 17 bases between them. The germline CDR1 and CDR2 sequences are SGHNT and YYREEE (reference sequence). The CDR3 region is CASSSGAGTSEKLFF. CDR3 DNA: TGTGCCAGCAGCTCGGGGGCCGGGACCTCAGAAAAACTGTTTTTT.